Below, 14 T cell receptor beta chains from the same sample are listed, as sequenced in a study of T cell responses to AZD1222 COVID-19 vaccine. Clones were sequenced by immunoSEQ multiplex PCR, and TCRdb holds only the in-frame ones, with some missing. The table lists about 130,000 clones, approximately 85% of them singletons, with about 19% in the top ten. The specimen was peripheral blood, collected on day 0 of MenACWY control vaccination. The receptors derive from an adult in good health.

The V and J genes are TRBV24-1 and TRBJ1-2; the D is unclear. V lost 12 bases and J 6 bases, leaving 10 bases between the germline ends. Per germline, CDR1 KGHDR and CDR2 SFDVKD. CDR3 size: 10 residues. This CDR3 reads CASKSHGYTF. In DNA form, the CDR3 reads TGTGCCTCCAAATCCCATGGCTACACCTTC.

The chain recombines TRBV25-1 with TRBJ2-2; D remains unclear. From germline, CDR1 is MGHDK and CDR2 SYGVNS. V gave up 2 bases and J gave up 6 bases, with 13 bases separating them. The CDR3 is 15 amino acids. The CDR3 spells CASSEGAIVAGELFF. The CDR3, as DNA: TGTGCCAGCAGTGAAGGCGCTATCGTAGCCGGGGAGCTGTTTTTT. Full variable domain (outside the CDR3, taken from reference TRBV25-1 and TRBJ2-2): EADIYQTPRYLVIGTGKKITLECSQTMGHDKMYWYQQDPGMELHLIHYSYGVNSTEKGDLSSESTVSRIRTEHFPLTLESARPSHTSQYLCASSEGAIVAGELFFGEGSRLTVL.

This clone was detected only a few times. The genes are TRBV7-9 and TRBJ1-1, with TRBD1 identical over 8 bases. J was trimmed by 10 bases and V by 2 bases; bases with no gene match: 6. The CDR3 consists of 13 residues. Germline CDR1 reads SEHNR; CDR2 reads FQNEAQ (reference sequence). The CDR3 nucleotides are TGTGCCAGCAGCTTATTAACAGGGGGTCGAGCTTTCTTT. This sequence encodes CASSLLTGGRAFF.

The chain links TRBV20-1 to TRBJ2-7; D not certain. With 6 bases removed from V and 5 bases from J, the gap between germline ends came to 5 bases. The CDR3 sequence is 9 residues long. Germline loops: CDR1 DFQATT, CDR2 SNEGSKA (reference sequence). The CDR3 region is CSASNEQYF. For the CDR3, the DNA is TGCAGTGCCTCTAACGAGCAGTACTTC.

The J gene is TRBJ1-6, the V gene TRBV2, with D uncertain. Germline V gene lookup returns CDR1 SNHLY and CDR2 FYNNEI. The CDR3 is made up of 13 amino acids. Trimming stripped 3 bases from V and 10 bases from J, with 10 bases between. For the CDR3, the DNA is TGTGCCAGCAGTGACGGGTTCCCCTCACCCCTCCACTTT. Protein product: CASSDGFPSPLHF.

This clone was counted once. The chain is built from TRBV19 and TRBJ1-1, with TRBD1 matching 8 bases. The CDR3 is 14 residues long. CDR1 and CDR2 (germline): LNHDA, SQIVND (reference sequence). The V and J ends lost 6 bases and 4 bases, in that order; junction bases with no gene match: 7. CDR3 bases: TGTGCCAGTAGGCTAGGACAGGGCCTCACTGAAGCTTTCTTT. Its translation: CASRLGQGLTEAFF.

The chain recombines TRBV30 with TRBJ1-6; possibly TRBD1 for D (5 bases). V dropped 0 bases and J dropped 5 bases, with 5 bases sitting between them. The CDR3 has 13 amino acids. Germline V gives CDR1 GTSNPN, CDR2 SVGIG (reference sequence). The CDR3 reads CAWSVQDNSPLHF. CDR3 nucleotide sequence: TGTGCCTGGAGTGTACAGGATAATTCACCCCTCCACTTT.

The J gene is TRBJ2-7, the V gene TRBV28; 10 nucleotides match TRBD2. V was pared by 5 bases and J by 3 bases, with 7 bases of the junction left unmatched. CDR3 length: 15 residues. Per germline, CDR1 MDHEN and CDR2 SYDVKM. In DNA form, the CDR3 reads TGTGCCAGCAGTCCAAAGCGGGAGGGCCGCTACGAGCAGTACTTC. This codes for CASSPKREGRYEQYF. The full variable domain, completed using reference TRBV28 and TRBJ2-7, is DVKVTQSSRYLVKRTGEKVFLECVQDMDHENMFWYRQDPGLGLRLIYFSYDVKMKEKGDIPEGYSVSREKKERFSLILESASTNQTSMYLCASSPKREGRYEQYFGPGTRLTVT.

V is TRBV24-1 and J is TRBJ2-3; a weak D match, TRBD1 (5 bases). Between the trimmed V and J ends, which lost 7 bases and 7 bases, there was a span of 11 bases. CDR3 size: 12 residues. Germline values: CDR1 KGHDR, CDR2 SFDVKD. The CDR3 loop is CATSAGQYTQYF. CDR3 in DNA: TGTGCCACCAGCGCAGGGCAATATACGCAGTATTTT.

The chain uses TRBV27 and TRBJ2-2; D may be TRBD1 or TRBD2 (6 bases each). The germline V gene has CDR1 MNHEY and CDR2 SMNVEV (reference sequence). The CDR3 runs 14 residues. Trimming removed 5 bases from V and 10 bases from J, with 17 bases in between. The CDR3 region is CASSQRGPPMELFF. The CDR3 region has the DNA TGTGCCAGCAGTCAACGGGGGCCCCCGATGGAGCTGTTTTTT.

The V call is TRBV29-1, the J call TRBJ1-6; 10 positions match TRBD1. V shed 5 bases, J shed 7 bases, and the junction held 5 bases outside the gene matches. The CDR3 is made up of 14 amino acids. CDR1 and CDR2 from the germline V gene are SQVTM and ANQGSEA. The CDR3 nucleotides read TGCAGCGTTCGGACAGGGGGAGAAAATTCACCCCTCCACTTT. Translating gives CSVRTGGENSPLHF.

This chain links TRBV18 with TRBJ1-3; tentatively, D is TRBD1 (5 bases). V lost 1 base and J 0 bases, leaving 10 bases between the germline ends. Germline CDR1 KGHSH, CDR2 LQKENI. The CDR3 has 16 residues. DNA for the CDR3: TGTGCCAGCTCACCACTATCACAGGCCTCTGGAAACACCATATATTTT. It translates to CASSPLSQASGNTIYF.

The CDR3 here is CASSIMRTGRFRGELFF. CDR3 nucleotide sequence: TGTGCCAGTAGTATAATGCGGACAGGGCGTTTTCGAGGGGAGCTGTTTTTT. The rearrangement links TRBV19 to TRBJ2-2; 8 bases line up with TRBD1. CDR1 and CDR2 (germline): LNHDA, SQIVND (reference sequence). After removal of 2 bases from V and 8 bases from J, the junction contained 13 bases not matched to a gene. This CDR3 is built from 17 residues.

This rearrangement joins TRBV5-1 to TRBJ1-4; D is perhaps TRBD1 (6 bases). The germline V gene encodes CDR1 SGHRS and CDR2 YFSETQ. This CDR3 spans 14 amino acids. V was pared by 0 bases and J by 8 bases, with 11 bases between. The CDR3 DNA reads as TGCGCCAGCAGCTTGGGGACAGTGGGAGAAAAACTGTTTTTT. It is translated as CASSLGTVGEKLFF.